Each of the 30 T cell receptor beta chains below was sequenced from the same sample in a study of cytomegalovirus exposure and HLA in healthy donors (dated by TCRdb to about 2017). To prepare the library, the immunoSEQ multiplex PCR assay was applied. The multiplex PCR relied on a mix of 60 forward primers for TCR Vbeta segments and 13 reverse primers for TCR Jbeta segments. TCRdb's version of the immuneACCESS table is confined to in-frame rearrangements and falls short of the full clone set. An unresolved V gene accounts for under half of the shortfall where checked; the remainder is of unknown origin. The sample table records under 150,000 clones; 65% to 90% of these occur just once. Together, the top ten hold 1.2% of the sample. The specimen sequenced was PBMCs. These TCRs come from a girl aged 2 to 9 in good health and CMV-seronegative.

The rearrangement links TRBV27 to TRBJ1-1, with D possibly being TRBD1 (5 bases). V dropped 6 bases and J dropped 4 bases, with 15 bases sitting between them. The V gene's germline CDR1 is MNHEY and CDR2 SMNVEV (reference sequence). This CDR3 region has 14 residues. The CDR3 DNA is TGTGCCAGCAGCTCCGGGGGGGATCGCACTGAAGCTTTCTTT. It encodes CASSSGGDRTEAFF.

This rearrangement joins TRBV12-5 to TRBJ1-3; maybe TRBD1 (6 bases). CDR1 and CDR2 from the germline V gene are LGHNT and FRNRAP. V was shortened by 1 base and J by 12 bases, with 10 bases between the two germline ends. This CDR3 is built from 12 residues. The CDR3 sequence is CASGLEQGIIYF. The CDR3 DNA reads TGTGCTAGTGGTTTGGAACAGGGAATCATATATTTT.

The V gene is TRBV11-1, the J gene TRBJ2-3; TRBD2 aligns across 11 bases. Germline V gives CDR1 SGHAT, CDR2 FQDESV (reference sequence). The CDR3 totals 17 residues. Trimming took 5 bases from V and 7 from J; bases not matched to a gene: 14. The CDR3 DNA reads as TGTGCCAGCAGCACCCCGGGAGTACTAGCGGGAGAGAATACGCAGTATTTT. This translates into CASSTPGVLAGENTQYF.

The J gene is TRBJ1-2, the V gene TRBV6-1; 8 nucleotides line up with TRBD1. This CDR3 has 17 residues. V shed 3 bases, J shed 4 bases, and the junction held 13 bases outside the gene matches. Germline CDR1 is MNHNS and CDR2 is SASEGT. CDR3 in DNA: TGTGCCAGCAGTGATACCGGGACAGGCGCTTCCGGCTATGGCTACACCTTC. It codes for CASSDTGTGASGYGYTF.

The genes are TRBV7-2 and TRBJ2-7; TRBD2 matches at 11 bases. Germline CDR1 SGHTA, CDR2 FQGNSA. The CDR3 spans 15 residues. Germline trimming cut 4 bases from V and 5 bases from J; bases unmatched to any gene: 7. The CDR3 here is CASSSSGGPLDEQYF. The CDR3 nucleotides are TGTGCCAGCAGCTCTAGCGGGGGGCCCCTAGACGAGCAGTACTTC.

A single count supports this clone. The chain has TRBV6-1 and TRBJ1-1, with 7 bases that match TRBD1. The CDR3 loop spans 15 amino acids. Losses at the gene ends were 2 bases for V and 4 bases for J; bases not matched to a gene: 7. Germline values: CDR1 MNHNS, CDR2 SASEGT. CDR3 nucleotides: TGTGCCAGCAGTGAATTTCAGGGGGTGAGCACTGAAGCTTTCTTT. Amino acid sequence: CASSEFQGVSTEAFF.

The chain links TRBV5-1 to TRBJ1-2; tentatively, D is TRBD1 (5 bases). This CDR3 is built from 13 residues. Looked up from germline, CDR1 is SGHRS and CDR2 is YFSETQ. Trimming took off 2 bases at V and 8 bases at J, with 13 bases between the two ends. The CDR3 is CASSFSGNMGYTF. DNA for the CDR3: TGCGCCAGCAGCTTCTCAGGGAATATGGGCTACACCTTC.

This CDR3 is CASSQEDRGYQPQHF. Here the CDR3 DNA reads TGCGCCAGCAGCCAGGAAGACAGGGGTTATCAGCCCCAGCATTTT. The V call is TRBV4-3, the J call TRBJ1-5; 8 bases line up with TRBD1. With 3 bases clipped from V and 5 bases from J, the junction kept 6 bases outside the gene matches. The CDR3 runs 15 residues. From germline, CDR1 is LGHNA and CDR2 YSLEER.

The J gene is TRBJ2-7, the V gene TRBV28, with 7 nucleotides matching TRBD1. The CDR3 contains 15 residues. Germline lookup yields CDR1 MDHEN and CDR2 SYDVKM. V shed 2 bases, J shed 4 bases, and the junction held 8 bases outside the gene matches. As DNA, the CDR3 is TGTGCCAGCAGTTTAACGGACAGGCTTCTGTACGAGCAGTACTTC. Translation: CASSLTDRLLYEQYF.

V and J are TRBV5-1 and TRBJ2-7; 9 bases are shared with TRBD2. Germline V lookup: CDR1 SGHRS, CDR2 YFSETQ. The CDR3 sequence is 15 residues long. With 0 bases clipped from V and 6 bases from J, the junction kept 7 bases outside the gene matches. CDR3 protein: CASSLVGAGGPEQYF. The CDR3 DNA sequence: TGCGCCAGCAGCTTGGTGGGAGCGGGAGGTCCCGAGCAGTACTTC.

The rearrangement links TRBV7-9 to TRBJ1-2; 9 bases are shared with TRBD1. Germline CDR1 reads SEHNR; CDR2 reads FQNEAQ (reference sequence). CDR3 length: 14 residues. The ends lost 4 bases at V and 5 bases at J; junction bases unmatched: 5. DNA of the CDR3: TGTGCCAGCAGCTCTACAGGGGGCGGTTATGGCTACACCTTC. It encodes CASSSTGGGYGYTF.

The genes are TRBV5-4 and TRBJ2-2, with a possible D match to TRBD2 (6 bases). The V end was cut by 4 bases, the J end by 4 bases, with 14 bases between. Germline CDR1 is SGHNT and CDR2 is YYREEE (reference sequence). This CDR3 contains 15 residues. The CDR3 bases are TGTGCCAGCAGCCCCGGGCCCGGGGGCACCGGGGAGCTGTTTTTT. Translated, it gives CASSPGPGGTGELFF.

For the CDR3, the DNA is TGTGCCAGCAGCGGGCGGGAAGCGGGGTCCTACAATGAGCAGTTCTTC. Its translation is CASSGREAGSYNEQFF. J is TRBJ2-1 and V is TRBV5-8, with 7 bases aligning to TRBD2. Per germline, CDR1 SGHTS and CDR2 YDEGEE. The CDR3 is 16 amino acids. J lost 1 base, V lost 4 bases, and 8 bases had no gene match.

This chain uses TRBV4-2 with TRBJ2-7; maybe TRBD2 (6 bases). The germline V and J ends were trimmed by 0 bases and 12 bases, with 15 bases remaining between them. Per the germline V gene, CDR1 is LGHNA and CDR2 is YNFKEQ. The CDR3 is made up of 13 amino acids. This CDR3 is CASSQDLSGVRYF. In DNA form, the CDR3 reads TGTGCCAGCAGCCAAGATCTGTCGGGGGTTCGGTACTTC.

This clone has just one count. V gene TRBV4-2 combines with J gene TRBJ1-2; D is undetermined. V dropped 0 bases and J dropped 3 bases, with 26 bases sitting between them. Germline CDR1 and CDR2: LGHNA and YNFKEQ. The CDR3 runs to 20 residues. CDR3 coding DNA: TGTGCCAGCAGCCAAGATCACTCGTTGAGGGTTTTTGGTTCGGACTATGGCTACACCTTC. Translation: CASSQDHSLRVFGSDYGYTF.

This clone was seen only a few times. The rearrangement uses TRBV5-5 and TRBJ1-1, with D unclear. This CDR3 is built from 15 residues. The ends were cut back, 0 bases at V and 3 bases at J, with 12 bases in the middle. CDR1 SGHKS and CDR2 YYEKEE come from the germline V gene (reference sequence). The chain's CDR3 is CASSLASFGDTEAFF. The CDR3 DNA sequence: TGTGCCAGCAGCTTGGCTTCTTTCGGAGACACTGAAGCTTTCTTT. Full variable domain (rest looked up from reference TRBV5-5 and TRBJ1-1): DAGVTQSPTHLIKTRGQQVTLRCSPISGHKSVSWYQQVLGQGPQFIFQYYEKEERGRGNFPDRFSARQFPNYSSELNVNALLLGDSALYLCASSLASFGDTEAFFGQGTRLTVV.

V and J are TRBV10-2 and TRBJ2-7; D unresolved. V gave up 8 bases and J gave up 0 bases, with 8 bases separating them. This CDR3 is built from 12 residues. Germline V gives CDR1 WSHSY, CDR2 SAAADI. The CDR3 region has the DNA TGCGCCAGCGCCGGGTACTCCTACGAGCAGTACTTC. Translating gives CASAGYSYEQYF.

A single count supports this clone. This chain connects TRBV18 to TRBJ2-7, with TRBD1 identical over 10 bases. Germline V gene data show CDR1 as KGHSH and CDR2 as LQKENI. CDR3 length: 16 residues. Losses at the gene ends were 3 bases for V and 4 bases for J; bases not matched to a gene: 9. CDR3 residues: CASSPTSGTGAYEQYF. For the CDR3, the DNA is TGTGCCAGCTCACCCACTTCCGGGACAGGGGCTTACGAGCAGTACTTC.

The J gene is TRBJ2-1, the V gene TRBV4-2, with D possibly TRBD2 on 5 matching bases. Between the trimmed V and J ends, which lost 0 bases and 9 bases, there was a span of 12 bases. This CDR3 is 14 amino acids long. Germline V gene sequence: CDR1 LGHNA, CDR2 YNFKEQ. The CDR3, as DNA: TGTGCCAGCAGCCAAGAAATCCGGGGTTCTGAGCAGTTCTTC. As protein: CASSQEIRGSEQFF.

The rearrangement links TRBV19 to TRBJ2-5; D may be TRBD2 (6 bases). Looked up from germline, CDR1 is LNHDA and CDR2 is SQIVND (reference sequence). This CDR3 is built from 15 residues. Trimming pared 4 bases from V and 4 bases from J, leaving 16 bases between. The CDR3 sequence: CASSTRRATGETQYF. The CDR3 region has the DNA TGTGCCAGTAGTACCCGGAGGGCCACCGGAGAGACCCAGTACTTC.

The CDR3, as DNA: TGTGCCAGCAGCTTAAGCGGGAGCTCCACCGGGGAGCTGTTTTTT. Encoded protein: CASSLSGSSTGELFF. J is TRBJ2-2 and V is TRBV5-8; 8 positions match TRBD2. The CDR3 consists of 15 residues. Trimming took 2 bases from V and 4 from J; bases not matched to a gene: 4. Germline values: CDR1 SGHTS, CDR2 YDEGEE. Variable domain in full (rest from reference TRBV5-8 and TRBJ2-2): EAGVTQSPTHLIKTRGQQATLRCSPISGHTSVYWYQQALGLGLQFLLWYDEGEERNRGNFPPRFSGRQFPNYSSELNVNALELEDSALYLCASSLSGSSTGELFFGEGSRLTVL.

The gene calls are TRBV6-4 and TRBJ1-5; D is unresolved. V gave up 0 bases and J gave up 5 bases, with 20 bases separating them. CDR1 is MRHNA and CDR2 is SNTAGT in the germline V gene. CDR3 size: 18 residues. The CDR3 DNA is TGTGCCAGCAGTGACTCGACCCTATATCGAGGGAGCTATCAGCCCCAGCATTTT. This encodes CASSDSTLYRGSYQPQHF.

J is TRBJ2-7 and V is TRBV4-1, with TRBD1 matching 10 bases. V shed 5 bases, J shed 7 bases, and the junction held 11 bases outside the gene matches. The CDR3 loop spans 15 amino acids. Germline V gene lookup returns CDR1 MGHRA and CDR2 YSYEKL. The CDR3 coding sequence is TGCGCCAGCAGCTCCACGACAGGGGGCGCGGGAGAGCAGTACTTC. This encodes CASSSTTGGAGEQYF.

This chain joins TRBV28 and TRBJ2-1, with D tentatively TRBD1 (5 bases). The V gene's germline CDR1 is MDHEN and CDR2 SYDVKM. Trimming left V 3 bases short and J 5 bases short, with 11 bases between. The CDR3 contains 14 residues. The CDR3 region has the DNA TGTGCCAGCAGTTTTATTTTCAGGGACAATGAGCAGTTCTTC. Its protein is CASSFIFRDNEQFF.

The chain joins TRBV19 to TRBJ2-2; 11 bases line up with TRBD2. J lost 6 bases, V lost 3 bases, and 9 bases had no gene match. This CDR3 has 17 amino acids. Germline CDR1 and CDR2: LNHDA and SQIVND (reference sequence). This chain's CDR3 is CASSIFSTSGSPGELFF. For the CDR3, the DNA is TGTGCCAGTAGTATTTTTTCTACTAGCGGGAGTCCCGGGGAGCTGTTTTTT.

Here the CDR3 DNA reads TGTGCCAGCAGCTTAACGGGGGGAGAGCAGTACGAGCAGTACTTC. Protein product: CASSLTGGEQYEQYF. The rearrangement links TRBV7-3 to TRBJ2-7, with D possibly being TRBD2 (6 bases). CDR1 is SGHTA and CDR2 is FQGTGA in the germline V gene. Trimming removed 0 bases at V and 4 bases at J, with 13 bases between. The CDR3 runs to 15 residues.

This chain links TRBV7-8 with TRBJ2-7; 7 bases align to TRBD2. The V segment lost 5 bases and the J segment 0 bases; nucleotides outside the gene matches: 10. The CDR3 runs to 16 residues. Germline CDR1 and CDR2: SGHVS and FQNEAQ. Here the CDR3 DNA reads TGTGCCAGCAGCCCTATGGGAGGGCTCAGCTCCTACGAGCAGTACTTC. The encoded protein is CASSPMGGLSSYEQYF.

The CDR3 DNA reads as TGTGCCAGCTCACCGGGACAGACCTACGAGCAGTACTTC. Residues: CASSPGQTYEQYF. V usage is TRBV18 and J usage is TRBJ2-7; 7 bases are a match to TRBD1. The CDR3 is made up of 13 amino acids. Germline trimming cut 3 bases from V and 2 bases from J; bases unmatched to any gene: 1. Germline V gene lookup returns CDR1 KGHSH and CDR2 LQKENI.

The chain joins TRBV29-1 to TRBJ2-3; 11 nucleotides match TRBD2. After removal of 0 bases from V and 2 bases from J, the junction contained 13 bases not matched to a gene. The CDR3 extends over 19 amino acids. The germline CDR1 and CDR2 sequences are SQVTM and ANQGSEA. The CDR3 region is CSVEDLAGGPPIDTDTQYF. The CDR3 DNA is TGCAGCGTTGAAGACCTAGCGGGAGGCCCCCCTATAGACACAGATACGCAGTATTTT.

The chain is built from TRBV6-5 and TRBJ2-1; 8 nucleotides line up with TRBD2. Germline values: CDR1 MNHEY, CDR2 SVGAGI. This CDR3 spans 15 amino acids. V lost 2 bases and J lost 5; bases outside the gene matches: 5. CDR3 in amino acids: CASSYTGGSHNEQFF. CDR3 sequence (DNA): TGTGCCAGCAGTTACACGGGAGGGTCCCACAATGAGCAGTTCTTC.